The 24 T cell receptor beta chains presented below share a single source sample, sequenced in a study of blood T cell repertoires in COVID-19. Generated by immunoSEQ multiplex PCR, the TCRdb table keeps only in-frame clones and is missing some. Of 150,000 to 250,000 clones in the sample, 65% to 85% were seen once. Source material: PBMCs or T cells enriched from blood (not recorded which). Receptor source: a man aged 40-49 years who had recovered from COVID-19.

V usage is TRBV19 and J usage is TRBJ2-7, with 11 positions matching TRBD1. CDR1 is LNHDA and CDR2 is SQIVND in the germline V gene (reference sequence). Trimming cost V 8 bases and J 7 bases; bases outside gene matches: 7. The length of the CDR3 is 13 residues. Here the CDR3 DNA reads TGTGCCAGTTCGGACAGGGGGCGCGAGGAGCAGTACTTC. Amino acid sequence: CASSDRGREEQYF.

This clone was recorded once. The chain has TRBV27 and TRBJ1-2; 10 positions agree with TRBD1. CDR3 length equals 18 residues. Germline assignment: CDR1 MNHEY and CDR2 SMNVEV (reference sequence). J gave up 4 bases and V 0 bases, and 11 bases lay outside the gene matches. CDR3 nucleotide sequence: TGTGCCAGCAGTTTATCGATAAGGGACAGGGGCCTTTTCTATGGCTACACCTTC. Encoded protein: CASSLSIRDRGLFYGYTF.

The sample holds a few counts of this clone. The chain combines TRBV19 with TRBJ1-2; D is uncertain. There are 12 residues in the CDR3. V was pared by 7 bases and J by 4 bases, with 10 bases between. CDR1 and CDR2 from the germline V gene are LNHDA and SQIVND (reference sequence). The DNA for the CDR3 is TGTGCCAGTAAGGAGGGTCTCTATGGCTACACCTTC. Encoded protein: CASKEGLYGYTF.

The chain has TRBV12-3 or TRBV12-4 and TRBJ1-1; unclear D gene. The CDR3 spans 13 residues. With 1 base removed from V and 8 bases from J, the gap between germline ends came to 11 bases. Here the CDR3 DNA reads TGTGCCAGCAGTTTAGTGAGGTCAGCCGAAGCTTTCTTT. This gives the protein CASSLVRSAEAFF.

The chain couples TRBV28 to TRBJ1-2, with 9 bases fitting TRBD1. The CDR3 runs 16 residues. V shed 2 bases and J 1 base; nucleotides not matched to a gene: 5. CDR1 MDHEN and CDR2 SYDVKM come from the germline V gene. The DNA of the CDR3 is TGTGCCAGCAGTTTAGGACAGGGGACTCATAACTATGGCTACACCTTC. Translation gives CASSLGQGTHNYGYTF.

The rearrangement joins TRBV7-2 to TRBJ2-7, with no clear D. The ends were cut back, 3 bases at V and 1 base at J, with 4 bases in the middle. CDR3 length: 12 residues. CDR1 SGHTA and CDR2 FQGNSA come from the germline V gene. The CDR3 DNA sequence: TGTGCCAGCAGCTTTCAGTCCTACGAGCAGTACTTC. This encodes CASSFQSYEQYF.

The chain joins TRBV5-1 to TRBJ1-2; maybe TRBD1 (5 bases). CDR1 and CDR2 from the germline V gene are SGHRS and YFSETQ. This CDR3 is built from 15 residues. The ends were cut back, 4 bases at V and 2 bases at J, with 15 bases in the middle. CDR3 sequence reads: CASSGGLGQNYGYTF. Written as DNA, the CDR3 is TGCGCCAGCAGCGGGGGGTTAGGCCAAAACTATGGCTACACCTTC.

The V call is TRBV7-9, the J call TRBJ1-1; TRBD1 might be the D (5 bases). The germline V gene encodes CDR1 SEHNR and CDR2 FQNEAQ (reference sequence). Trimming removed 1 base at V and 1 base at J, with 16 bases between. This CDR3 has 17 amino acids. CDR3 in DNA: TGTGCCAGCAGCTTAGGGAGGGGTCAAAGGGGGAACACTGAAGCTTTCTTT. This translates into CASSLGRGQRGNTEAFF.

V is TRBV4-1 and J is TRBJ1-1; TRBD1 aligns across 7 bases. Losses at the gene ends were 4 bases for V and 6 bases for J; bases not matched to a gene: 5. CDR3 size: 13 residues. Germline V CDR1 and CDR2: MGHRA, YSYEKL. This chain's CDR3 is CASSPDRVSEAFF. In DNA form, the CDR3 reads TGCGCCAGCAGCCCAGACAGGGTCTCTGAAGCTTTCTTT.

CDR3 in DNA: TGTGCTAGTGGTCTAGGACAGGGCACAGATACGCAGTATTTT. This translates into CASGLGQGTDTQYF. The rearrangement links TRBV12-5 to TRBJ2-3; 7 bases align to TRBD1. This CDR3 contains 14 residues. V dropped 5 bases and J dropped 1; count of bases not matched to a gene: 3. Germline V lookup: CDR1 LGHNT, CDR2 FRNRAP.

This chain connects TRBV18 to TRBJ2-7; maybe TRBD1 (5 bases). This CDR3 comprises 13 residues. Germline CDR1 and CDR2: KGHSH and LQKENI. Trimming took off 3 bases at V and 4 bases at J, with 10 bases between the two ends. CDR3 sequence (DNA): TGTGCCAGCTCACCGGGGCCAGCGTACGAGCAGTACTTC. Residues: CASSPGPAYEQYF.

The V and J genes are TRBV6-5 and TRBJ1-3; TRBD1 agrees at 8 bases. Germline CDR1 reads MNHEY; CDR2 reads SVGAGI. The CDR3 has 14 amino acids. The ends lost 4 bases at V and 14 bases at J; junction bases unmatched: 13. The CDR3 sequence is CASSSTGGLKTVYF. The DNA for the CDR3 is TGTGCCAGCAGTTCCACAGGGGGATTAAAGACCGTATATTTT.

This rearrangement joins TRBV7-2 to TRBJ2-7, with D possibly matching TRBD1 (5 bases). The CDR3 contains 13 residues. V was shortened by 3 bases and J by 4 bases, with 10 bases between the two germline ends. Germline CDR1 is SGHTA and CDR2 is FQGNSA. The CDR3 bases are TGTGCCAGCAGCTTCGGACAAAGATACGAGCAGTACTTC. It encodes CASSFGQRYEQYF.

This chain joins TRBV5-8 and TRBJ2-7; 7 nucleotides match TRBD2. Germline V lookup: CDR1 SGHTS, CDR2 YDEGEE. The CDR3 contains 14 residues. J lost 3 bases, V lost 1 base, and 4 bases had no gene match. The CDR3 region has the DNA TGTGCCAGCAGCTTGAACGGGGGGAGCTACGAGCAGTACTTC. Protein product: CASSLNGGSYEQYF.

CDR3 nucleotide sequence: TGCGCCAGCAGCCAACGTGAGGGGGTTAGCACAGATACGCAGTATTTT. Protein: CASSQREGVSTDTQYF. The V call is TRBV4-3, the J call TRBJ2-3, with D possibly TRBD1 on 6 matching bases. The CDR3 totals 16 residues. The V gene's germline CDR1 is LGHNA and CDR2 YSLEER. Deletions cut 2 bases from V and 0 bases from J, with 12 bases between.

The V call is TRBV19, the J call TRBJ1-5; 8 bases agree with TRBD1. V shed 7 bases, J shed 5 bases, and the junction held 13 bases outside the gene matches. This CDR3 spans 16 amino acids. Germline values: CDR1 LNHDA, CDR2 SQIVND (reference sequence). CDR3 DNA sequence: TGTGCCAGTACGGGCGGGCCAGGGGGCGGCGATCAGCCCCAGCATTTT. Its protein is CASTGGPGGGDQPQHF.

The rearrangement uses TRBV28 and TRBJ2-1; D might be TRBD1 (6 bases). CDR1 and CDR2 from the germline V gene are MDHEN and SYDVKM. Trimming removed 5 bases at V and 5 bases at J, with 10 bases between. The CDR3 sequence is 13 residues long. The CDR3 DNA reads TGTGCCAGCAGTCCCGGACAGAACAATGAGCAGTTCTTC. Its protein is CASSPGQNNEQFF.

The V and J genes are TRBV5-4 and TRBJ2-3; the match to TRBD2 covers 9 bases. The V gene's germline CDR1 is SGHNT and CDR2 YYREEE (reference sequence). The length of the CDR3 is 14 residues. The J segment lost 2 bases and the V segment lost 4 bases, leaving 2 bases of the junction unmatched. CDR3 nucleotides: TGTGCCAGCAGCCAGCGGGGGGCCACAGATACGCAGTATTTT. It translates to CASSQRGATDTQYF.

The chain couples TRBV7-9 to TRBJ2-3, with D tentatively TRBD2 (6 bases). The CDR3 has 15 amino acids. Per germline, CDR1 SEHNR and CDR2 FQNEAQ (reference sequence). Trimming stripped 5 bases from V and 0 bases from J, with 12 bases between. The chain's CDR3 is CASSPTGTSTDTQYF. CDR3 sequence (DNA): TGTGCCAGCAGCCCGACCGGGACTAGCACAGATACGCAGTATTTT.

V and J are TRBV18 and TRBJ2-7; D gene uncertain. The CDR3 totals 15 residues. Germline-derived CDR1 and CDR2 are KGHSH and LQKENI. V was clipped by 4 bases and J by 5 bases, with 18 bases between them. The DNA for the CDR3 is TGTGCCAGCTCACGCGACGACCGACCTAGGAACGAGCAGTACTTC. Protein sequence: CASSRDDRPRNEQYF.

This clone was detected only a few times. This chain joins TRBV2 and TRBJ1-1; D perhaps matches TRBD1 (6 bases). Germline V gene sequence: CDR1 SNHLY, CDR2 FYNNEI. This CDR3 is built from 15 residues. V lost 6 bases, J lost 0 bases, and 14 bases lay in between. CDR3 sequence (DNA): TGTGCCAGCAGGGAATTACAGGGAATGAACACTGAAGCTTTCTTT. Protein product: CASRELQGMNTEAFF.

V gene TRBV5-5 combines with J gene TRBJ2-2; a possible D gene is TRBD2 (5 bases). The CDR3 has 15 residues. The V gene's germline CDR1 is SGHKS and CDR2 YYEKEE (reference sequence). With 0 bases removed from V and 2 bases from J, the gap between germline ends came to 8 bases. The CDR3 protein is CASSLDEGNTGELFF. The CDR3 DNA reads as TGTGCCAGCAGCTTGGATGAGGGAAACACCGGGGAGCTGTTTTTT. The variable domain in full, completed from reference TRBV5-5 and TRBJ2-2, reads DAGVTQSPTHLIKTRGQQVTLRCSPISGHKSVSWYQQVLGQGPQFIFQYYEKEERGRGNFPDRFSARQFPNYSSELNVNALLLGDSALYLCASSLDEGNTGELFFGEGSRLTVL.

Comments on this clone: Additional DNA sequences in this sample encode the identical CDR3. The chain couples TRBV5-1 to TRBJ1-2; 8 nucleotides agree with TRBD1. Germline assignment: CDR1 SGHRS and CDR2 YFSETQ. The CDR3 covers 14 residues. Trimming at V came to 4 bases and at J to 1 base, leaving 3 bases not matched to a gene. CDR3 sequence reads: CASSPGQGNYGYTF. CDR3 nucleotides: TGCGCCAGCAGCCCCGGACAGGGTAACTATGGCTACACCTTC.

V is TRBV5-6 and J is TRBJ1-1; 12 bases are a match to TRBD1. V gave up 4 bases and J gave up 1 base; unmatched junction bases: 5. The CDR3 has 16 amino acids. The germline V gene has CDR1 SGHDT and CDR2 YYEEEE. The CDR3 is CASSRDRGLRNTEAFF. As DNA, the CDR3 is TGTGCCAGCAGCCGGGACAGGGGGCTTCGGAACACTGAAGCTTTCTTT.